This note documents a single T cell receptor (beta chain) sequence. This sample was included in a study of blood T cell repertoires in COVID-19. The CDR3 contains 15 residues. V was clipped by 4 bases and J by 1 base, with 15 bases between them. CDR1 is SQVTM, CDR2 ANQGSEA, per germline. As originally analysed: Amplification with reference gene primers provided the estimates of nucleated cell counts. TCRdb keeps only in-frame clones here, not all; method: immunoSEQ multiplex PCR. D and trimming were read from the DNA, whereas the V and J calls and clone size are those reported in that table. The sample has some 80,000 clones, about nine tenths seen once.

The TCR was taken from a human donor in a cohort sampled during active COVID-19. V usage is TRBV29-1 and J usage is TRBJ2-3; D is undetermined. Sequenced input: peripheral blood. The DNA of the CDR3 is TGCAGCGTTGGGCGGCTGCTAAATCGCACAGATACGCAGTATTTT. It encodes CSVGRLLNRTDTQYF.